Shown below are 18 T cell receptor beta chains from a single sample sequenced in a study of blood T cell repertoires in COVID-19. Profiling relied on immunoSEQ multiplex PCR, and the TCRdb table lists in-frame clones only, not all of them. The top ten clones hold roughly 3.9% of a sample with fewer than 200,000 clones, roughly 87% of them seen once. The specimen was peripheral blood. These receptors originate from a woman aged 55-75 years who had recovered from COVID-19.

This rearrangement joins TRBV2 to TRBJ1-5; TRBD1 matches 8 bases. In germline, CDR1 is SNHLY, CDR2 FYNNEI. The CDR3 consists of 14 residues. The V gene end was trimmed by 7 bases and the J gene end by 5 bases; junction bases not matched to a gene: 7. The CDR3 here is CASTGTGLYQPQHF. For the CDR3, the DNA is TGTGCCAGCACCGGGACAGGCCTCTATCAGCCCCAGCATTTT.

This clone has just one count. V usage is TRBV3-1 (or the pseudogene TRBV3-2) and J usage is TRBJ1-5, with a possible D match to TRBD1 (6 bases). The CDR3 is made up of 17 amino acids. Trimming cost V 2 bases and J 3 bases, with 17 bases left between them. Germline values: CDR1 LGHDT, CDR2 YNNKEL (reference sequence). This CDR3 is CASSQKPGGLSNQPQHF. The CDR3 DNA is TGTGCCAGCAGCCAAAAGCCGGGGGGGCTATCCAATCAGCCCCAGCATTTT.

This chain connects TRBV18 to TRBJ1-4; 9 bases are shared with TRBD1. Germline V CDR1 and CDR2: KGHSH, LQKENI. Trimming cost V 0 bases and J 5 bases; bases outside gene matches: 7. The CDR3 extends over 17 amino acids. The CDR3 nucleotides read TGTGCCAGCTCACCACCGCACTTTGACAGGGGGAATGAAAAACTGTTTTTT. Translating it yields CASSPPHFDRGNEKLFF. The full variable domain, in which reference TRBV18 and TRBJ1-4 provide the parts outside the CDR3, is NAGVMQNPRHLVRRRGQEARLRCSPMKGHSHVYWYRQLPEEGLKFMVYLQKENIIDESGMPKERFSAEFPKEGPSILRIQQVVRGDSAAYFCASSPPHFDRGNEKLFFGSGTQLSVL.

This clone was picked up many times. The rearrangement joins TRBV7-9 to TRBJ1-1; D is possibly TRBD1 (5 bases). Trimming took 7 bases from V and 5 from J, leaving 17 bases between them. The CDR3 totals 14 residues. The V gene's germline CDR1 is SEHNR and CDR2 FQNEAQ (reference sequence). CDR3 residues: CASTLQGGVTEAFF. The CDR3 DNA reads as TGTGCCAGCACCCTTCAGGGAGGAGTAACTGAAGCTTTCTTT.

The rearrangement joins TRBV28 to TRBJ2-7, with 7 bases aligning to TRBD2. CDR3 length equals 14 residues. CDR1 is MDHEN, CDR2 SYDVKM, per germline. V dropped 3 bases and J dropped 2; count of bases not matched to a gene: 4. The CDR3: CASSLGLAAYEQYF. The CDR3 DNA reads TGTGCCAGCAGTTTGGGTCTAGCGGCCTACGAGCAGTACTTC.

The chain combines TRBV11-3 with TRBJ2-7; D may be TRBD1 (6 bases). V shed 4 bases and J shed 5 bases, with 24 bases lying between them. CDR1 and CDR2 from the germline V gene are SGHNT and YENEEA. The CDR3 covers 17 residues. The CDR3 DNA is TGTGCCAGCAGCTGCCCCCGGACAGCTTCTCGGTTGGACGAGCAGTACTTC. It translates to CASSCPRTASRLDEQYF.

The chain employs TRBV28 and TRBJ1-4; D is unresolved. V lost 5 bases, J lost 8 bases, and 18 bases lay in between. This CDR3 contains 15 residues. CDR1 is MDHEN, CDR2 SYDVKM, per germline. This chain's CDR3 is CASSPLDRLYEKLFF. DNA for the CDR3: TGTGCCAGCAGTCCTTTAGATCGGTTGTACGAAAAACTGTTTTTT.

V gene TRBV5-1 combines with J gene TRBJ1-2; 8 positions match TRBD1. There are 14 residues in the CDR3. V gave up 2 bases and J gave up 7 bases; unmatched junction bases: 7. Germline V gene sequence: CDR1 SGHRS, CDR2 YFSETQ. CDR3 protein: CASSFGQGGSGYTF. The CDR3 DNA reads TGCGCCAGCAGCTTTGGACAGGGAGGCTCTGGCTACACCTTC. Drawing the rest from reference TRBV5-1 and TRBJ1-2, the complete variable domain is KAGVTQTPRYLIKTRGQQVTLSCSPISGHRSVSWYQQTPGQGLQFLFEYFSETQRNKGNFPGRFSGRQFSNSRSEMNVSTLELGDSALYLCASSFGQGGSGYTFGSGTRLTVV.

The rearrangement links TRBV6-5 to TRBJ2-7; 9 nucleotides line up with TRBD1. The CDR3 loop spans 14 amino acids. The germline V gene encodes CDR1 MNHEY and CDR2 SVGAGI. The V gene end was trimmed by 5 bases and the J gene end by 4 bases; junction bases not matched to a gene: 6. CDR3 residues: CASSRGTGQYEQYF. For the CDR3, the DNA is TGTGCCAGCAGTAGAGGGACAGGGCAATACGAGCAGTACTTC.

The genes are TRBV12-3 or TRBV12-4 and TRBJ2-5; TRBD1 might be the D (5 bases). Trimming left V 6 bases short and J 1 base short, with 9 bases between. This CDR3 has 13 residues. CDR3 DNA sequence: TGTGCCAGCAGGACAGACTTCCAAGAGACCCAGTACTTC. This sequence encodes CASRTDFQETQYF.

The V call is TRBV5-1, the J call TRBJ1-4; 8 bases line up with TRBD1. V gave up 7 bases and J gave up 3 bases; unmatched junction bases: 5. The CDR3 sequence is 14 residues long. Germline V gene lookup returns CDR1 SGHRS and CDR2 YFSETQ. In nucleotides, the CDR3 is TGCGCCAGCGGCCGACAGGGGTCTAATGAAAAACTGTTTTTT. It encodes CASGRQGSNEKLFF. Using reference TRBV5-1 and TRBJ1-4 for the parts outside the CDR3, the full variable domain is KAGVTQTPRYLIKTRGQQVTLSCSPISGHRSVSWYQQTPGQGLQFLFEYFSETQRNKGNFPGRFSGRQFSNSRSEMNVSTLELGDSALYLCASGRQGSNEKLFFGSGTQLSVL.

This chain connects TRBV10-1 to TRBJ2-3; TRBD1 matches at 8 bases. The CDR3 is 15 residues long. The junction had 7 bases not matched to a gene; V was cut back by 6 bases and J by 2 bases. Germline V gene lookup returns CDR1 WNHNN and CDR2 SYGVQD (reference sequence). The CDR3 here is CASREDRGTTDTQYF. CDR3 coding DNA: TGCGCCAGCAGAGAAGACAGGGGCACCACAGATACGCAGTATTTT.

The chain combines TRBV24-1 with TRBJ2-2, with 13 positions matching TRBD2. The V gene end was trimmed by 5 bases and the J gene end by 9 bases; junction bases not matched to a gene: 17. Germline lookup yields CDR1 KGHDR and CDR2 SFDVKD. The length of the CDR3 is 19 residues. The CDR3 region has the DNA TGTGCCACCAGTGGCTCGACAGGCGGGACTAGCGGGGTTTACCGGGAGCTGTTTTTT. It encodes CATSGSTGGTSGVYRELFF.

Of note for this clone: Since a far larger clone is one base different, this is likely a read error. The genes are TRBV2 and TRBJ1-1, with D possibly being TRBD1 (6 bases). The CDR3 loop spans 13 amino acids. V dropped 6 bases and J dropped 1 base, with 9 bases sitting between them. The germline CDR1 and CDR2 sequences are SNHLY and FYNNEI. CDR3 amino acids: CASSLQGNTEAFF. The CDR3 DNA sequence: TGTGCCAGCAGCCTACAGGGGAACACTGAAGCTTTCTTT.

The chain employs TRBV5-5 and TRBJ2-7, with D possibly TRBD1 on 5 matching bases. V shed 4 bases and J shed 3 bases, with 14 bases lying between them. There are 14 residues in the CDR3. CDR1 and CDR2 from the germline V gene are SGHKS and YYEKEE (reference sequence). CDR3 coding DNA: TGTGCCAGCAGCAACAACAGGTGGGGCTACGAGCAGTACTTC. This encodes CASSNNRWGYEQYF.

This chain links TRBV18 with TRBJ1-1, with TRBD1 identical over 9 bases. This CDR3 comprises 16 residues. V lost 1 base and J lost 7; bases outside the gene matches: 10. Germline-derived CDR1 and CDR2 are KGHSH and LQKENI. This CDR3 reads CASSPRVRTGEGEAFF. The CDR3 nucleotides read TGTGCCAGCTCACCACGCGTTAGGACAGGGGAAGGTGAAGCTTTCTTT.

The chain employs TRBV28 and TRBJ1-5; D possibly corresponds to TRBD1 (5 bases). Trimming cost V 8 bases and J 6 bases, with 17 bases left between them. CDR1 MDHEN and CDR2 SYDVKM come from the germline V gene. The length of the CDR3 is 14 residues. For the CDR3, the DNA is TGTGCCAGCCGCGCGCAGGGAACGGGTCAGCCCCAGCATTTT. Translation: CASRAQGTGQPQHF.

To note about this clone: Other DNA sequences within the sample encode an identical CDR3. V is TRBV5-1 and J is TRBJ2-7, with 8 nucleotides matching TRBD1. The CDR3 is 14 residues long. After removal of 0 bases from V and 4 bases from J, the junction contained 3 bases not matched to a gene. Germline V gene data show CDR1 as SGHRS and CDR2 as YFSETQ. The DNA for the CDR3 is TGCGCCAGCAGCTTGGGCCAGGGGGCTTACGAGCAGTACTTC. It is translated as CASSLGQGAYEQYF.